The next 9 T cell receptor beta chains were all read from a single sample in a study of T-cell reconstitution after alpha-beta-depleted transplantation in children. During its preparation, the TCRbeta library received unique molecular identifiers. TCRdb reprocessed the PCR reads via MiXCR and lists one record per CDR3 protein. The repertoire holds approximately 85,000 distinct CDR3 sequences, with approximately 14% as singletons. The source material was PBMCs, mostly from graft donor cells, sampled 180 days after TCRalphabeta/CD19-depleted stem cell transplant. The receptors were gathered from a male patient aged 2-9 years who had a stem cell transplant for acute lymphoblastic leukemia, so the T cells may come from the graft donor.

The sample holds a few counts of this clonotype. The CDR3 reads CASGLFSGSSYNEQFF. CDR3 in DNA: TGTGCCAGCGGGCTTTTTAGCGGGAGCTCCTACAATGAGCAGTTCTTC. V gene TRBV7-6 combines with J gene TRBJ2-1, with TRBD2 matching 9 bases. V was clipped by 8 bases and J by 0 bases; unmatched bases: 8. The CDR3 contains 16 residues. Germline V gene sequence: CDR1 SGHVS, CDR2 FNYEAQ.

This clonotype was counted only a few times. The rearrangement links TRBV5-1 to TRBJ1-1; possibly TRBD1 for D (5 bases). V dropped 2 bases and J dropped 1 base, with 6 bases sitting between them. CDR1 and CDR2 from the germline V gene are SGHRS and YFSETQ. CDR3 length equals 13 residues. The CDR3 coding sequence is TGCGCCAGCAGCTTTACAGGGAACACTGAAGCTTTCTTT. Its protein product is CASSFTGNTEAFF.

The V and J genes are TRBV11-2 and TRBJ2-1, with D possibly called TRBD1 or TRBD2 (6 bases each). CDR1 SGHAT and CDR2 FQNNGV come from the germline V gene. The CDR3 covers 14 residues. Trimming took off 1 base at V and 8 bases at J, with 12 bases between the two ends. The CDR3 spells CASSLGGARDEQFF. As DNA, the CDR3 is TGTGCCAGCAGCTTAGGGGGGGCGAGGGATGAGCAGTTCTTC.

This clonotype was seen repeatedly, ten times or more. The J gene is TRBJ1-2, the V gene TRBV6-5; D possibly corresponds to TRBD1 (5 bases). CDR1 MNHEY and CDR2 SVGAGI come from the germline V gene. Trimming stripped 2 bases from V and 4 bases from J, with 11 bases between. The CDR3 runs to 14 residues. CDR3 sequence (DNA): TGTGCCAGCAGTTACAGGGGCAGGCCCTATGGCTACACCTTC. This encodes CASSYRGRPYGYTF.

The chain joins TRBV6-5 to TRBJ2-5; no firm D call. The CDR3 consists of 14 residues. Germline-derived CDR1 and CDR2 are MNHEY and SVGAGI. V was shortened by 0 bases and J by 2 bases, with 7 bases between the two germline ends. The CDR3 reads CASSYSSSQETQYF. The CDR3 coding sequence is TGTGCCAGCAGTTACTCGTCCAGTCAAGAGACCCAGTACTTC.

Note on this clonotype: A read error may produce the germline difference seen at one junction end. The rearrangement uses TRBV10-3 and TRBJ2-3; TRBD2 matches at 7 bases. This CDR3 region has 15 residues. From germline, CDR1 is ENHRY and CDR2 SYGVKD. The DNA of the CDR3 is TGTGCCATCAGTTCCCCAGAGGCGGGAGTGGATACGCGGTATTTT. This codes for CAISSPEAGVDTRYF.

The rearrangement links TRBV4-2 to TRBJ2-1; D might be TRBD2 (5 bases). There are 14 residues in the CDR3. The germline V and J ends were trimmed by 2 bases and 6 bases, with 11 bases remaining between them. Germline CDR1 reads LGHNA; CDR2 reads YNFKEQ. CDR3 nucleotides: TGTGCCAGCAGCCAAACTAGACGGCCCAATGAGCAGTTCTTC. Translated: CASSQTRRPNEQFF.

In this sample, this clonotype turned up many times. This chain links TRBV5-1 with TRBJ2-5; D might be TRBD2 (7 bases). Germline V gene lookup returns CDR1 SGHRS and CDR2 YFSETQ. V was clipped by 2 bases and J by 3 bases, with 11 bases between them. The CDR3 totals 14 residues. CDR3 bases: TGCGCCAGCAGCTTACAGGGAGGGAAAGAGACCCAGTACTTC. It is translated as CASSLQGGKETQYF.

This CDR3 reads CASSLGSGGARNEQYF. The CDR3 nucleotides are TGTGCCAGCAGCCTGGGAAGCGGGGGGGCGAGGAACGAGCAGTACTTC. This chain connects TRBV7-2 to TRBJ2-7; 10 bases fit TRBD2. Germline V gives CDR1 SGHTA, CDR2 FQGNSA. This CDR3 has 16 amino acids. V dropped 5 bases and J dropped 5; count of bases not matched to a gene: 12.